This T cell receptor (beta chain) comes out of a study of blood T cell repertoires in COVID-19. On the study more broadly: Specimens from acute and convalescent COVID-19 originated in the United States, Italy and Spain. The analysed material was cDNA or gDNA that came from T cells, B-cell-depleted T cells, or PBMCs.

The germline V gene encodes CDR1 SGHTA and CDR2 FQGNSA. V lost 5 bases and J lost 8; bases outside the gene matches: 10. This CDR3 has 14 residues. Methods used by the authors: Cell counts per sample came from amplifying reference gene primers. This table comes from immunoSEQ multiplex PCR, and its TCRdb copy is limited to in-frame clones, with some not included. That table is the source of V, J and clone size, and D and trimming were worked out from the DNA. The sample lists about 220,000 clones; around 80% were seen once. This rearrangement joins TRBV7-2 to TRBJ1-2; 8 nucleotides agree with TRBD1. Sample: peripheral blood. The origin of this receptor is a man between 40 and 49 years old who had recovered from COVID-19. The CDR3 sequence: CASSPQAQGGGYTF. CDR3 DNA sequence: TGTGCCAGCAGCCCCCAAGCACAGGGGGGAGGCTACACCTTC.